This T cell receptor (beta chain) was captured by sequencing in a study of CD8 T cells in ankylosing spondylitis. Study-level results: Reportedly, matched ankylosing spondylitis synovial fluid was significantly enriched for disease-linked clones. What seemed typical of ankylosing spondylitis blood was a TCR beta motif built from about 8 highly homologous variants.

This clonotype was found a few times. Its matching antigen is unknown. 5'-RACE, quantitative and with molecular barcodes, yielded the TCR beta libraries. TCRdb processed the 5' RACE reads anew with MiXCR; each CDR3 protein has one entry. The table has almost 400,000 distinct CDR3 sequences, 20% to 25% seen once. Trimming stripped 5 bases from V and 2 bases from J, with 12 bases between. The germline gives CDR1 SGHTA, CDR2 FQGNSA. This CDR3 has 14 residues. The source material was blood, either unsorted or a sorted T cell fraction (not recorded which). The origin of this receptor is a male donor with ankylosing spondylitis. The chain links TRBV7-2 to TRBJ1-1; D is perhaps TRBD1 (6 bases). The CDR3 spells CASSVWTANTEAFF. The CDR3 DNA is TGTGCCAGCAGCGTATGGACAGCCAACACTGAAGCTTTCTTT.